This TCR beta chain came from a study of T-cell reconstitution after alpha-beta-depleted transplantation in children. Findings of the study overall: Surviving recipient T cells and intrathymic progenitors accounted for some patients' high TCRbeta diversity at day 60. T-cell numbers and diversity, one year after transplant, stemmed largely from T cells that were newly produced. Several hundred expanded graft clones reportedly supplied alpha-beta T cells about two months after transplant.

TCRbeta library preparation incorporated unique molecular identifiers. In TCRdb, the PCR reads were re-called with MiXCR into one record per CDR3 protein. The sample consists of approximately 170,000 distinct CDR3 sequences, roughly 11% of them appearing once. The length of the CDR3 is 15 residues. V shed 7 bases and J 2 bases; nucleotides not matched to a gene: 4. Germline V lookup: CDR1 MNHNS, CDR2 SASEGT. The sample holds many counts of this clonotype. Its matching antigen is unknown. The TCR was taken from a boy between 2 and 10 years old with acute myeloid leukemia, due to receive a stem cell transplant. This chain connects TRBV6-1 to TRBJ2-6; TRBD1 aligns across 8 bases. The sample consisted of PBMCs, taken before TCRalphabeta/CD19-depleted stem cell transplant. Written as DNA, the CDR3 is TGTGCCAGCACCAAGACAGGGGCTGGGGCCAACGTCCTGACTTTC. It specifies CASTKTGAGANVLTF.